The rows below give T cell receptor beta chains drawn from one sample of a study of blood T cell repertoires in COVID-19. Data came from immunoSEQ multiplex PCR; TCRdb stores just in-frame clones and leaves some out. Of more than 300,000 clones in the sample, 85% to 90% were seen once. The sequenced sample consisted of peripheral blood. The receptors come from a woman in her forties or fifties with COVID-19, enrolled during active disease. Each CDR3 is given with its conserved first and last residue. D genes are given only for firm matches. Clone size is stated in some rows and not others, as once, few, many or a class when expanded.

J gene | D gene | clone size | V gene | CDR3 protein | CDR3 DNA
TRBJ2-7 | - | - | TRBV7-9 | CASSPRTEGEQYF | TGTGCCAGCAGCCCCCGGACAGAAGGCGAGCAGTACTTC
TRBJ2-3 | - | - | TRBV20-1 | CSAQDGEAQYF | TGCAGTGCCCAGGACGGGGAGGCGCAGTATTTT
TRBJ1-3 | - | - | TRBV6-5 | CASSPGQRGNTIYF | TGTGCCAGCAGCCCGGGACAACGGGGAAACACCATATATTTT
TRBJ2-1 | - | - | TRBV2 | CASRSEALPGNEQFF | TGTGCCAGCAGGAGTGAAGCGCTCCCAGGGAATGAGCAGTTCTTC
TRBJ1-1 | - | - | TRBV18 | CASSPSRAENTEAFF | TGTGCCAGCTCTCCCTCGCGGGCGGAAAACACTGAAGCTTTCTTT
TRBJ1-3 | TRBD1 | - | TRBV29-1 | CSADRDRSGNTIYF | TGCAGCGCCGACAGGGACAGGTCTGGAAACACCATATATTTT
TRBJ2-4 | TRBD2 | - | TRBV6-1 | CASSEYLAAIAKNIQYF | TGTGCCAGCAGTGAGTACCTAGCGGCCATAGCCAAAAACATTCAGTACTTC
TRBJ2-6 | - | once | TRBV11-3 | CATELISGANVLTF | TGTGCCACAGAACTAATTTCTGGGGCCAACGTCCTGACTTTC
TRBJ2-7 | - | - | TRBV7-8 | CASSLNIQGGYEQYF | TGTGCCAGCAGCTTAAACATTCAGGGAGGCTACGAGCAGTACTTC
TRBJ2-1 | TRBD2 | - | TRBV27 | CASRLAGGGEQFF | TGTGCCAGCAGGCTAGCGGGAGGGGGTGAGCAGTTCTTC
TRBJ2-7 | - | - | TRBV30 | CAWSPRGGGEQYF | TGTGCCTGGAGCCCTAGGGGGGGAGGCGAGCAGTACTTC
TRBJ2-2 | - | - | TRBV4-1 | CASSQPTSSTGELFF | TGCGCCAGCAGCCAACCCACTAGTTCGACCGGGGAGCTGTTTTTT
TRBJ2-5 | TRBD1 | once | TRBV6-5 | CASSKDRDQETQYF | TGTGCCAGCAGCAAGGACAGGGACCAAGAGACCCAGTACTTC
TRBJ2-5 | TRBD2 | - | TRBV5-1 | CASSLGRGETQYF | TGCGCCAGCAGCTTGGGGCGGGGGGAGACCCAGTACTTC
TRBJ1-6 | - | - | TRBV5-6 | CASSSFSPLHF | TGTGCCAGCAGCTCTTTTTCACCCCTCCACTTT
TRBJ1-2 | - | - | TRBV2 | CASSPPLSLHGYTF | TGTGCCAGCAGCCCTCCTTTAAGCTTACATGGCTACACCTTC
TRBJ2-5 | TRBD1 | - | TRBV7-2 | CASSLVPRQGETQYF | TGTGCCAGCAGCTTAGTCCCCCGACAGGGAGAGACCCAGTACTTC
TRBJ2-1 | TRBD2 | once | TRBV4-3 | CASSQDSIASGSSYNEQFF | TGCGCCAGCAGCCAAGATAGCATCGCAAGCGGGAGTTCCTACAATGAGCAGTTCTTC
TRBJ2-2 | - | - | TRBV19 | CATASGGLMGGQYTGELFF | TGTGCCACCGCTTCAGGGGGGTTAATGGGCGGCCAGTACACCGGGGAGCTGTTTTTT
TRBJ1-5 | - | few | TRBV27 | CASSSRQPVEDQPQHF | TGTGCCAGCAGTTCCCGACAGCCCGTAGAGGATCAGCCCCAGCATTTT
TRBJ1-5 | TRBD1 | - | TRBV6-2/TRBV6-3 | CASSYATTGGNQPQHF | TGTGCCAGCAGTTACGCCACCACAGGGGGCAATCAGCCCCAGCATTTT
TRBJ2-6 | - | - | TRBV6-5 | CASTSGANVLTF | TGTGCCAGCACGAGCGGGGCCAACGTCCTGACTTTC
TRBJ2-3 | TRBD2 | once | TRBV6-5 | CASSSGVTDTQYF | TGTGCCAGCAGTAGCGGGGTCACAGATACGCAGTATTTT
TRBJ1-5 | - | - | TRBV3-1/TRBV3-2 | CASSQGLYSNQPQHF | TGTGCCAGCAGCCAAGGCCTCTATAGCAATCAGCCCCAGCATTTT
TRBJ1-5 | TRBD1 | - | TRBV15 | CATSRDHRGRGNQPQHF | TGTGCCACCAGCAGAGATCATAGGGGGCGCGGCAATCAGCCCCAGCATTTT
TRBJ2-1 | TRBD2 | - | TRBV5-1 | CASSLQGLGFNEQFF | TGCGCCAGCAGCTTGCAGGGACTAGGGTTCAATGAGCAGTTCTTC
TRBJ1-5 | - | once | TRBV12-5 | CASASGETPQHF | TGTGCTAGTGCCTCGGGAGAGACACCCCAGCATTTT
TRBJ2-2 | TRBD2 | - | TRBV19 | CATTAGANTGELFF | TGTGCCACCACGGCGGGAGCGAACACCGGGGAGCTGTTTTTT
TRBJ2-1 | TRBD2 | once | TRBV5-1 | CASSPGSSGYNEQFF | TGCGCCAGCAGCCCAGGGTCTAGCGGGTACAATGAGCAGTTCTTC
TRBJ2-5 | TRBD2 | - | TRBV5-5 | CASSLLPGTSGRVRQETQYF | TGTGCCAGCAGCCTACTTCCCGGGACTAGCGGGAGAGTGCGACAGGAGACCCAGTACTTC
TRBJ1-4 | - | - | TRBV2 | CASSEAGAGTTNEKLFF | TGTGCCAGCAGTGAAGCGGGGGCAGGAACAACTAATGAAAAACTGTTTTTT
TRBJ2-3 | TRBD1 | - | TRBV2 | CALQGALSDTQYF | TGTGCCCTCCAGGGGGCCCTTTCAGATACGCAGTATTTT
TRBJ1-5 | TRBD1 | - | TRBV2 | CASRGQGAYQPQHF | TGTGCCAGCAGGGGACAGGGGGCTTATCAGCCCCAGCATTTT
TRBJ1-4 | - | - | TRBV18 | CATSGFLNEKLFF | TGTGCCACTTCGGGATTCCTTAATGAAAAACTGTTTTTT
TRBJ2-1 | TRBD2 | - | TRBV7-3 | CASSLSSGQYNEQFF | TGTGCCAGCAGCTTATCTAGCGGTCAGTACAATGAGCAGTTCTTC
TRBJ2-2 | TRBD1 | - | TRBV5-4 | CASSRLGTGIHGELFF | TGTGCCAGCAGTCGTCTCGGGACAGGGATACACGGGGAGCTGTTTTTT
TRBJ2-5 | TRBD2 | - | TRBV7-2 | CASSLSAGVQETQYF | TGTGCCAGCAGCTTATCAGCGGGAGTCCAAGAGACCCAGTACTTC
TRBJ2-3 | TRBD2 | once | TRBV4-2 | CASSQEWLAGGSETDTQYF | TGTGCCAGCAGCCAAGAGTGGCTAGCGGGAGGGTCTGAAACAGATACGCAGTATTTT
TRBJ2-5 | TRBD1 | - | TRBV29-1 | CSVRPGQGQETQYF | TGCAGCGTACGACCGGGACAGGGGCAAGAGACCCAGTACTTC
TRBJ1-4 | - | - | TRBV10-1 | CASSESVGFNEKLFF | TGCGCCAGCAGTGAGTCGGTCGGGTTTAATGAAAAACTGTTTTTT
TRBJ2-1 | - | - | TRBV7-2 | CASSSGRASGQLYNEQFF | TGTGCCAGCAGCTCCGGTCGGGCGAGCGGGCAACTTTACAATGAGCAGTTCTTC
TRBJ1-1 | - | - | TRBV18 | CASSLVSDTEAFF | TGTGCCAGCTCACTGGTCTCGGACACTGAAGCTTTCTTT
TRBJ2-2 | TRBD2 | - | TRBV3-1/TRBV3-2 | CASSHLAGGRIGELFF | TGTGCCAGCAGCCATCTAGCGGGAGGAAGGATCGGGGAGCTGTTTTTT